Shown below are 23 T cell receptor beta chains from a single sample sequenced in a study of shared clonotypes between healthy human individuals. Sequencing was performed with immunoSEQ multiplex PCR; in TCRdb, only in-frame clones are kept and a portion is missing. The data contain around 2.5 million clones, roughly 93% of them seen just once; the ten biggest clones take up around 0.4%. Sequenced input: naive CD4+ T cells from PBMCs. The subset is: CD45RA+ positively selected. The receptor source for this set is a man between 18 and 29 years old in good health. Some clones in this sample may be carry-over from other donors' samples.

The chain couples TRBV18 to TRBJ2-1; D is perhaps TRBD2 (6 bases). Germline CDR1 reads KGHSH; CDR2 reads LQKENI. The V end lost 2 bases, the J end lost 8 bases, and 22 bases lay between the germline ends. This CDR3 contains 17 residues. In nucleotides, the CDR3 is TGTGCCAGCTCACCATATCTTCTCGGGAGCCCCGTCCATGAGCAGTTCTTC. The encoded protein is CASSPYLLGSPVHEQFF.

The chain joins TRBV7-3 to TRBJ2-2, with TRBD2 identical over 14 bases. Per germline, CDR1 SGHTA and CDR2 FQGTGA. The CDR3 sequence is 20 residues long. V shed 5 bases and J 7 bases; nucleotides not matched to a gene: 18. The CDR3 coding sequence is TGTGCCAGCAGCCCCGACCTTTCCGGGACTAGCGGGGGACGGAGCGGGGAGCTGTTTTTT. It specifies CASSPDLSGTSGGRSGELFF.

The chain carries TRBV19 and TRBJ2-3; D gene ambiguous. V lost 5 bases, J lost 2 bases, and 17 bases lay in between. Per the germline V gene, CDR1 is LNHDA and CDR2 is SQIVND (reference sequence). The CDR3 sequence is 16 residues long. CDR3 loop: CASSSETKVLTDTQYF. The CDR3 nucleotides are TGTGCCAGTAGTTCCGAGACAAAAGTTCTCACAGATACGCAGTATTTT.

As DNA, the CDR3 is TGTGCCAGCAGCCAAGTTAAGGGGCTGAACTATGGCTACACCTTC. It translates to CASSQVKGLNYGYTF. The chain couples TRBV14 to TRBJ1-2, with D possibly being TRBD1 (5 bases). Trimming shortened V by 1 base and J by 2 bases, and 11 bases separated the two germline ends. The germline gives CDR1 SGHDN, CDR2 FVKESK. The CDR3 runs 15 residues.

V and J are TRBV6-5 and TRBJ2-7; 10 positions match TRBD1. The CDR3 spans 16 residues. Germline loops: CDR1 MNHEY, CDR2 SVGAGI. J gave up 5 bases and V 2 bases, and 9 bases lay outside the gene matches. The CDR3, as DNA: TGTGCCAGCAGTTACAAACCGGGACAGGGGATCAACGAGCAGTACTTC. It codes for CASSYKPGQGINEQYF.

J is TRBJ2-3 and V is TRBV5-6, with D unresolved. Germline V CDR1 and CDR2: SGHDT, YYEEEE. The V end was cut by 0 bases, the J end by 2 bases, with 10 bases between. The CDR3 loop spans 15 amino acids. The CDR3 DNA is TGTGCCAGCAGCTTGGATAGAGTACCCACAGATACGCAGTATTTT. This translates into CASSLDRVPTDTQYF. Variable domain in full (rest from reference TRBV5-6 and TRBJ2-3): DAGVTQSPTHLIKTRGQQVTLRCSPKSGHDTVSWYQQALGQGPQFIFQYYEEEERQRGNFPDRFSGHQFPNYSSELNVNALLLGDSALYLCASSLDRVPTDTQYFGPGTRLTVL.

As concerns this clone: One end of the junction varies from germline; a read error may be responsible. The chain links TRBV5-4 to TRBJ2-7; D may be TRBD2 (6 bases). The CDR3 runs 11 residues. Germline lookup yields CDR1 SGHNT and CDR2 YYREEE (reference sequence). Written as DNA, the CDR3 is TGTGCCAGCAGCTTGGGGACTAAGCGAAGCTTC. Translation gives CASSLGTKRSF.

This rearrangement joins TRBV27 to TRBJ1-1; D perhaps matches TRBD1 (5 bases). The CDR3 covers 16 residues. V lost 10 bases to trimming and J lost 0 bases, with 21 bases between them. Germline values: CDR1 MNHEY, CDR2 SMNVEV (reference sequence). The CDR3 bases are TGTGCCATTGCCAAGGGGCCCTACCTCTTGAACACTGAAGCTTTCTTT. Protein sequence: CAIAKGPYLLNTEAFF.

The chain is built from TRBV5-5 and TRBJ2-7; no firm D call. The CDR3 length is 15 residues. V was clipped by 4 bases and J by 1 base, with 15 bases between them. Germline values: CDR1 SGHKS, CDR2 YYEKEE (reference sequence). CDR3 sequence: CASSLVAGDSYEQYF. The CDR3 DNA is TGTGCCAGCAGCCTTGTGGCAGGAGATTCCTACGAGCAGTACTTC.

Of note for this clone: The identical CDR3 is also encoded by other nucleotide sequences in the sample. The gene calls are TRBV20-1 and TRBJ2-1; unclear D gene. The V gene lost 3 bases and the J gene lost 6 bases, with 6 bases spanning the gap. The CDR3 length is 11 residues. Germline lookup yields CDR1 DFQATT and CDR2 SNEGSKA (reference sequence). CDR3 loop: CSASLANEQFF. The CDR3 region has the DNA TGCAGTGCTAGTTTAGCCAATGAGCAGTTCTTC.

The J gene is TRBJ2-1, the V gene TRBV9; 8 nucleotides agree with TRBD2. CDR1 SGDLS and CDR2 YYNGEE come from the germline V gene. The CDR3 has 17 amino acids. V lost 4 bases to trimming and J lost 4 bases; unmatched junction nucleotides: 13. Here the CDR3 reads CASSSLGAGGFYNEQFF. The CDR3 DNA follows: TGTGCCAGCAGCTCACTGGGCGCGGGGGGCTTTTACAATGAGCAGTTCTTC.

The V and J genes are TRBV7-2 and TRBJ1-2; D is ambiguous. The CDR3 sequence is 13 residues long. V shed 2 bases and J shed 4 bases, with 8 bases lying between them. Germline V gene sequence: CDR1 SGHTA, CDR2 FQGNSA. Here the CDR3 reads CASSLIGPYGYTF. The CDR3 DNA sequence: TGTGCCAGCAGCTTAATCGGTCCCTATGGCTACACCTTC.

The V call is TRBV7-2, the J call TRBJ2-7, with 7 bases matching TRBD1. CDR3 length: 16 amino acids. The V and J ends lost 6 bases and 6 bases, in that order; junction bases with no gene match: 17. From germline, CDR1 is SGHTA and CDR2 FQGNSA. The CDR3 loop reads CASRNPSGQPHGEQYF. In DNA, the CDR3 is TGTGCCAGCAGAAATCCCTCGGGACAGCCCCACGGCGAGCAGTACTTC. The variable domain in full, completed from reference TRBV7-2 and TRBJ2-7, reads GAGVSQSPSNKVTEKGKDVELRCDPISGHTALYWYRQSLGQGLEFLIYFQGNSAPDKSGLPSDRFSAERTGGSVSTLTIQRTQQEDSAVYLCASRNPSGQPHGEQYFGPGTRLTVT.

The genes are TRBV5-1 and TRBJ1-3; D gene uncertain. The CDR3 consists of 15 residues. The germline V gene has CDR1 SGHRS and CDR2 YFSETQ. The V gene lost 2 bases and the J gene lost 4 bases, with 13 bases spanning the gap. In nucleotides, the CDR3 is TGCGCCAGCAGCTTCCTCTCGGGGTTCGGAAACACCATATATTTT. It specifies CASSFLSGFGNTIYF.

J is TRBJ2-3 and V is TRBV11-2; D ambiguous. V was cut by 2 bases and J by 6 bases, with 15 bases left in between. CDR1 and CDR2 from the germline V gene are SGHAT and FQNNGV. The CDR3 is 15 residues long. CDR3 coding DNA: TGTGCCAGCAGCTTACCTGACACCCCAAAGGATACGCAGTATTTT. It is translated as CASSLPDTPKDTQYF.

The V gene is TRBV29-1, the J gene TRBJ2-3, with a possible D match to TRBD2 (5 bases). The CDR3 is made up of 12 amino acids. The germline CDR1 and CDR2 sequences are SQVTM and ANQGSEA. V lost 5 bases and J 4 bases, leaving 10 bases between the germline ends. The DNA of the CDR3 is TGCAGCGTTTCCGAGGGCTCAGATACGCAGTATTTT. It encodes CSVSEGSDTQYF.

This chain's CDR3 is CASSVERGADTEAFF. DNA for the CDR3: TGTGCCAGCAGCGTAGAACGGGGGGCGGACACTGAAGCTTTCTTT. The gene calls are TRBV9 and TRBJ1-1; TRBD1 is a possible D gene (6 bases). CDR1 is SGDLS and CDR2 is YYNGEE in the germline V gene. V lost 0 bases and J lost 3, with 12 bases in between. The CDR3 has 15 amino acids.

For this clone: One end of the junction is discordant with germline, which a read error may explain. The CDR3: CSVERGQNSEAFF. Written as DNA, the CDR3 is TGCAGCGTTGAAAGGGGACAGAACTCTGAAGCTTTCTTT. V gene TRBV29-1 combines with J gene TRBJ1-1, with 7 positions matching TRBD1. The CDR3 spans 13 residues. Germline V CDR1 and CDR2: SQVTM, ANQGSEA.

This chain connects TRBV4-3 to TRBJ2-5; D is unclear. The CDR3 is 14 amino acids. V lost 0 bases and J lost 3, with 8 bases in between. Germline CDR1 reads LGHNA; CDR2 reads YSLEER. CDR3 DNA: TGCGCCAGCAGCCAAGATACAAGGAAAGAGACCCAGTACTTC. Translating gives CASSQDTRKETQYF.

This sequence joins TRBV5-6 and TRBJ2-3; no firm D call. The length of the CDR3 is 15 residues. V was clipped by 3 bases and J by 2 bases, with 13 bases between them. Germline V lookup: CDR1 SGHDT, CDR2 YYEEEE. In DNA, the CDR3 is TGTGCCAGCAGCTCCCTCCCCAAAACCACAGATACGCAGTATTTT. As protein: CASSSLPKTTDTQYF.

The chain carries TRBV5-1 and TRBJ2-7; 7 nucleotides align to TRBD2. Germline V lookup: CDR1 SGHRS, CDR2 YFSETQ. J gave up 7 bases and V 0 bases, and 7 bases lay outside the gene matches. This CDR3 is 14 amino acids long. CDR3 in DNA: TGCGCCAGCAGCTTGGGTCAGCGGGGACGGGAGCAGTACTTC. Its protein product is CASSLGQRGREQYF.

The rearrangement uses TRBV5-1 and TRBJ2-2, with 9 bases that match TRBD2. The CDR3 loop spans 16 amino acids. V trimming: 3 bases; J trimming: 6 bases; junction bases outside the gene matches: 9. Germline V CDR1 and CDR2: SGHRS, YFSETQ. The CDR3 DNA reads TGCGCCAGCAGCTGGCCCGGGACTAGCTACTCCGGGGAGCTGTTTTTT. It codes for CASSWPGTSYSGELFF.

This chain joins TRBV28 and TRBJ2-2; 10 nucleotides match TRBD2. Germline V gene lookup returns CDR1 MDHEN and CDR2 SYDVKM. This CDR3 spans 16 amino acids. V dropped 4 bases and J dropped 5; count of bases not matched to a gene: 7. CDR3 loop: CASSSAAGGRTGELFF. The CDR3, as DNA: TGTGCCAGCAGTTCTGCAGCGGGAGGGAGGACCGGGGAGCTGTTTTTT.